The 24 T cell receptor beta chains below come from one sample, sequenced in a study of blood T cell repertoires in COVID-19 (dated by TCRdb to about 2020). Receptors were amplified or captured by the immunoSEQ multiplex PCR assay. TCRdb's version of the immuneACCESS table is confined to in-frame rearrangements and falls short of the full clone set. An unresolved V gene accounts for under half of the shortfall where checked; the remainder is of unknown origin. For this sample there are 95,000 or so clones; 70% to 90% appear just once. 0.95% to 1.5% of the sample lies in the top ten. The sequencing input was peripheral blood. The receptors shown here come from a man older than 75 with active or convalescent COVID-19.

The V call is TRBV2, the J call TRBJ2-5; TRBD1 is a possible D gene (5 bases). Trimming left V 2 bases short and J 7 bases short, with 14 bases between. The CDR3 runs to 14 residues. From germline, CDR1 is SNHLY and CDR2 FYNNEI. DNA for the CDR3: TGTGCCAGCAGTGAAATCCAGGGTGCTGGGACCCAGTACTTC. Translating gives CASSEIQGAGTQYF.

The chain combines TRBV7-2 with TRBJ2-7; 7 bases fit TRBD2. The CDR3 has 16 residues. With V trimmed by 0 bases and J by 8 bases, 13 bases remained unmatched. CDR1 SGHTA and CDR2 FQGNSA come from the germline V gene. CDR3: CASSLAGAGAEGKQYF. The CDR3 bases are TGTGCCAGCAGCTTAGCGGGCGCGGGAGCTGAGGGAAAGCAGTACTTC. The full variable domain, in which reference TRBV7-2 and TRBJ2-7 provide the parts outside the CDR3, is GAGVSQSPSNKVTEKGKDVELRCDPISGHTALYWYRQSLGQGLEFLIYFQGNSAPDKSGLPSDRFSAERTGGSVSTLTIQRTQQEDSAVYLCASSLAGAGAEGKQYFGPGTRLTVT.

The chain's CDR3 is CASSQELRVRTTGELFF. CDR3 in DNA: TGTGCCAGCAGCCAAGAGCTACGCGTCAGGACTACCGGGGAGCTGTTTTTT. This chain uses TRBV3-1 (or the pseudogene TRBV3-2) with TRBJ2-2; the D gene is possibly TRBD2 (5 bases). V gave up 0 bases and J gave up 5 bases, with 16 bases separating them. CDR3 size: 17 residues. Per the germline V gene, CDR1 is LGHDT and CDR2 is YNNKEL (reference sequence).

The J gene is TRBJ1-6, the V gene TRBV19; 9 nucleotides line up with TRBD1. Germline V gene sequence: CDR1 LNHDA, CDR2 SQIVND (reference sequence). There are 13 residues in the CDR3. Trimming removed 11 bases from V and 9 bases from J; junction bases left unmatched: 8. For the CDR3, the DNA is TGTGCCTGTAATACAGGGGGCTTTTCACCCCTCCACTTT. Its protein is CACNTGGFSPLHF.

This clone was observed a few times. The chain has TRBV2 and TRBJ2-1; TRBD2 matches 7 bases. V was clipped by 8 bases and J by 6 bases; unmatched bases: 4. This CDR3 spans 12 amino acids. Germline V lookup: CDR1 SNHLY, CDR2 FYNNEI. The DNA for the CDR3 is TGTGCCAGCGGCCGGGAGGTCAATGAGCAGTTCTTC. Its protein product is CASGREVNEQFF.

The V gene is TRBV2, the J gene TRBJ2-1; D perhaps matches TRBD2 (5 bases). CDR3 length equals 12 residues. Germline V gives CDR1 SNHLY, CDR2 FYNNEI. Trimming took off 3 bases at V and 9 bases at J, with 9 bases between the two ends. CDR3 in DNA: TGTGCCAGCAGTGATTCCGGGATTGAGCAGTTCTTC. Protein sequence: CASSDSGIEQFF.

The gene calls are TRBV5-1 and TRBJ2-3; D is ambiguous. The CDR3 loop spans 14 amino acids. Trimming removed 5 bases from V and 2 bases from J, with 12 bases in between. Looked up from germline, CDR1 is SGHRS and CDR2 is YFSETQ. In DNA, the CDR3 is TGCGCCAGCAGATGGTCCGAGTACACAGATACGCAGTATTTT. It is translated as CASRWSEYTDTQYF.

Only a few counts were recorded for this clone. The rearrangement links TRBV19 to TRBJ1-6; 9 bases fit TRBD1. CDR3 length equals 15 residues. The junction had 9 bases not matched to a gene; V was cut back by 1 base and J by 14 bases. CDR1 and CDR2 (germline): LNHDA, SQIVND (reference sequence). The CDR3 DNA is TGTGCCAGTAGTATAGGGGACAGGGCTGCCGAGGCCCTCCACTTT. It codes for CASSIGDRAAEALHF.

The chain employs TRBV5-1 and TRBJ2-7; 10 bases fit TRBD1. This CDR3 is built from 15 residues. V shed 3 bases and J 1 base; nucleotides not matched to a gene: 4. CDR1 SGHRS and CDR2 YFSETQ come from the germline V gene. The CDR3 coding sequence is TGCGCCAGCAGCTCTAGGACAGGGGGATCCTACGAGCAGTACTTC. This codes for CASSSRTGGSYEQYF.

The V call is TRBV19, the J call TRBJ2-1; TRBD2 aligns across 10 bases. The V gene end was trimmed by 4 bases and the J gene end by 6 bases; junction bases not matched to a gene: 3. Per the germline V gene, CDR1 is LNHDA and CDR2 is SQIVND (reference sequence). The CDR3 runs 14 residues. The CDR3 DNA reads TGTGCCAGTAGTAGACTAGCGGGTGGCAATGAGCAGTTCTTC. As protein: CASSRLAGGNEQFF.

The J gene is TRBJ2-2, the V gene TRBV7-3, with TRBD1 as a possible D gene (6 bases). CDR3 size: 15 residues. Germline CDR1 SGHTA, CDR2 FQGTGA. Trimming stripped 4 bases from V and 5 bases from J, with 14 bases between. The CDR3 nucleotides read TGTGCCAGCAGCTCCTCAGGGGAGAGGACCGGGGAGCTGTTTTTT. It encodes CASSSSGERTGELFF.

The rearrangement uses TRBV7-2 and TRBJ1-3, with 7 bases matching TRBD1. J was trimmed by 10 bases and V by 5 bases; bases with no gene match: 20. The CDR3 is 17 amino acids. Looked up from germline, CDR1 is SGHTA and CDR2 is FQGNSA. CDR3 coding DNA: TGTGCCAGCAGCCCATATGGTGGGGCCAGGGGGATTCTTACCATATATTTT. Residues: CASSPYGGARGILTIYF.

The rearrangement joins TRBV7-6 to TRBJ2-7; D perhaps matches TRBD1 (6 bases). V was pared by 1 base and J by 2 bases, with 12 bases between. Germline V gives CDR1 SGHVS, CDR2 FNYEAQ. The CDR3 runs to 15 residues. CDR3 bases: TGTGCCAGCAGCTTAGAACAGGGCCCCCCCTACGAGCAGTACTTC. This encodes CASSLEQGPPYEQYF. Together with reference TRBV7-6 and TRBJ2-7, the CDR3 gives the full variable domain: GAGVSQSPRYKVTKRGQDVALRCDPISGHVSLYWYRQALGQGPEFLTYFNYEAQQDKSGLPNDRFSAERPEGSISTLTIQRTEQRDSAMYRCASSLEQGPPYEQYFGPGTRLTVT.

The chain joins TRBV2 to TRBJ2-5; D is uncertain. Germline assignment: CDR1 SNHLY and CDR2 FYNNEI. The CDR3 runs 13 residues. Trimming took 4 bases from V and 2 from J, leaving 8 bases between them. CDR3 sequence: CASSGQRQETQYF. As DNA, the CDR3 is TGTGCCAGCAGTGGGCAGAGGCAAGAGACCCAGTACTTC.

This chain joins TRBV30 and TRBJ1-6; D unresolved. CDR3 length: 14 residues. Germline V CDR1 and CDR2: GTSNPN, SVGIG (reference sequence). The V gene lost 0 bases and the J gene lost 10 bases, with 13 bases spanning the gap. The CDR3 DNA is TGTGCCTGGAGTGTATTTACTTCAAGCTCACCCCTCCACTTT. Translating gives CAWSVFTSSSPLHF.

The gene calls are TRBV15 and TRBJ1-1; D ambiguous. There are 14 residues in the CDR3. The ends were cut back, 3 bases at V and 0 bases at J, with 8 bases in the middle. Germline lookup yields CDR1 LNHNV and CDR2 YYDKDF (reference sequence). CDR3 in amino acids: CATSSDKMNTEAFF. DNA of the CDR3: TGTGCCACCAGCAGCGACAAGATGAACACTGAAGCTTTCTTT.

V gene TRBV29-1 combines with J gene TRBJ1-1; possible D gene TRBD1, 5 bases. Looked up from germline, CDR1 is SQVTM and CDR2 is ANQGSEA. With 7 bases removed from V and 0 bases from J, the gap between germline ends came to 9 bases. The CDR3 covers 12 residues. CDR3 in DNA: TGCAGCGCCCGACAGATGAACACTGAAGCTTTCTTT. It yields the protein CSARQMNTEAFF. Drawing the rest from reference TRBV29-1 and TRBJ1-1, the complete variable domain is SAVISQKPSRDICQRGTSLTIQCQVDSQVTMMFWYRQQPGQSLTLIATANQGSEATYESGFVIDKFPISRPNLTFSTLTVSNMSPEDSSIYLCSARQMNTEAFFGQGTRLTVV.

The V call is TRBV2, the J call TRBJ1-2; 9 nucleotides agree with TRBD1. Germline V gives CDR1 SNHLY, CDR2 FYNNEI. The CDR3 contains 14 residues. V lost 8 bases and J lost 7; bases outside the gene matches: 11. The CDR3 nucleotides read TGTGCCAGCGCACTAAGAGACAGGGGGTCTGGCTACACCTTC. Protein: CASALRDRGSGYTF.

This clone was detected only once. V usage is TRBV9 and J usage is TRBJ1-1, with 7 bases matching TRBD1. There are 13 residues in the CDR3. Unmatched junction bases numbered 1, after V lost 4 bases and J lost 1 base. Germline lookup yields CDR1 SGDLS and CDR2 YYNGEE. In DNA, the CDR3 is TGTGCCAGCAGCCGGGACAGGAACACTGAAGCTTTCTTT. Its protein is CASSRDRNTEAFF.

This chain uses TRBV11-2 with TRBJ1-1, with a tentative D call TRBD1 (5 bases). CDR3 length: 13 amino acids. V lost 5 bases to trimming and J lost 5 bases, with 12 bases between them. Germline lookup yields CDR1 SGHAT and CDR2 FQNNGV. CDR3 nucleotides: TGTGCCAGCAGCCCCCGGAGGGGAACTGAAGCTTTCTTT. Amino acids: CASSPRRGTEAFF.

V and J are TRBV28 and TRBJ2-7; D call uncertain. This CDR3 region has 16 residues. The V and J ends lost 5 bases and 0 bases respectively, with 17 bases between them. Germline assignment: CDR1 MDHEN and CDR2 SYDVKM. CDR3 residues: CASSTSQTRPSYEQYF. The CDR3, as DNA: TGTGCCAGCAGTACCTCGCAGACTCGCCCCTCCTACGAGCAGTACTTC.

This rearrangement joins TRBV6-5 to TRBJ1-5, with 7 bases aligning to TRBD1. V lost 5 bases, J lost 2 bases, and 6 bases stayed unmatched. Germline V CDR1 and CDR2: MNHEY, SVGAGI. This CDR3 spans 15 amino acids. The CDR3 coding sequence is TGTGCCAGCAGTAAGGACAGGCGGGGCAATCAGCCCCAGCATTTT. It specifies CASSKDRRGNQPQHF.

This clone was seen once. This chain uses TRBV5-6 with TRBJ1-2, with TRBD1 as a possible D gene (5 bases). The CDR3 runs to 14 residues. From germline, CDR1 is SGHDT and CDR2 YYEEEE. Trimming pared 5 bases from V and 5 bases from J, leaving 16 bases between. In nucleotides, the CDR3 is TGTGCCAGCAGGCCACCGACAGTGGGTTATGGCTACACCTTC. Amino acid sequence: CASRPPTVGYGYTF.

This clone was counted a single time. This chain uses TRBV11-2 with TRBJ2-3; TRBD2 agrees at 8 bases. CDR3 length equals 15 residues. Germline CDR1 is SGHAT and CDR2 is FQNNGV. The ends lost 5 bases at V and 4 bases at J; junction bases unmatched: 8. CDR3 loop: CASSLSGRGADTQYF. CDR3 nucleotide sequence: TGTGCCAGCAGCCTAAGCGGGAGAGGGGCAGATACGCAGTATTTT.